This entry is about one T cell receptor (beta chain). CDR1 ENHRY and CDR2 SYGVKD come from the germline V gene. The CDR3 is made up of 16 amino acids. V trimming: 1 base; J trimming: 1 base; junction bases outside the gene matches: 5. In the source study's methods: Nucleated cell counts were estimated from reference gene primer amplification. Libraries were prepared by immunoSEQ multiplex PCR; TCRdb keeps only in-frame clonotypes and omits some of them. V, J and clone size derive from that table, while D and trimming were established from the DNA sequence. Of about 120,000 clones in the sample, around four fifths were seen once. This record belongs to a study of blood T cell repertoires in COVID-19. At the level of the study: Acute-phase and convalescent COVID-19 samples originated in the United States, Italy and Spain. The cDNA or gDNA used as material had been derived from T cells, B-cell-depleted T cells, or PBMCs.

This clonotype was sampled from a man aged 80 or over with active or convalescent COVID-19. Material: peripheral blood. The chain links TRBV10-3 to TRBJ1-1; the match to TRBD1 covers 8 bases. The DNA for the CDR3 is TGTGCCATCAGTGAGTTACCGGGACAGGCGAACACTGAAGCTTTCTTT. This gives the protein CAISELPGQANTEAFF.